This T cell receptor (beta chain) was recovered during a study of T cells in Graves' hyperthyroidism and ophthalmopathy (dated by TCRdb to 2018 to 2020). Looking at the study overall: Peripheral blood was collected at initial diagnosis, before any treatment. A discovery cohort of around 100 patients, approximately 44 with Graves' ophthalmopathy and over 55 with stable Graves' hyperthyroidism, was used to find distinguishing TCR V-J signatures. The paper reports TCR Vbeta CDR3 sequencing of over 130 peripheral blood samples: some 41 ophthalmopathy, 70 to 85 hyperthyroidism and around 17 progressor patients. Whether ophthalmopathy could be predicted prospectively was tested in an independent validation cohort made up of some 20 hyperthyroidism patients plus 17 patients who later progressed to ophthalmopathy. Thyroid tissue and blood T-cell repertoires from over 5 Graves' hyperthyroidism patients were also compared in the study. After blood sampling, hyperthyroidism patients were treated with methimazole at a starting dose of 30 mg daily, and ophthalmopathy patients were treated with high-dose intravenous methylprednisolone. For training and testing, the 80 to 100 patients in the discovery cohort were randomly divided in a 7:3 ratio. What the authors observed across the whole study: In cross-validation, a model built on a 13 V-J signature told ophthalmopathy apart from stable hyperthyroidism with approximately 90% sensitivity and roughly 81% specificity, and in testing the same model reached 80%/75%. Most expanded thyroid clonotypes (frequency above 0.001) were also detected in blood, suggesting blood repertoires may reflect thyroid immune responses. Sample size was not statistically predetermined, and blinding of investigators to group allocation was not performed. During validation, the model predicted progression to ophthalmopathy a median of about 5.9 months ahead of onset, with around 71% sensitivity and about 75% specificity.

Hyperthyroidism patients were newly diagnosed, had a disease duration of under 2 months, and were aged 18 to 65 years. The study excluded patients with uncontrolled infections, other autoimmune diseases, pregnancy or lactation. Clinical symptoms, serum thyroxine and TRAb, thyroid ultrasound, and orbital computed tomography formed the basis for the diagnoses. For progressor patients, blood was drawn at the first diagnosis of hyperthyroidism, before any ophthalmopathy symptoms had appeared. PBMCs were separated from 10 ml of fresh peripheral blood using Ficoll-Paque density gradient centrifugation. Patients classed as progressors first received a Graves' hyperthyroidism diagnosis and then went on to develop ophthalmopathy during follow-up. Trizol reagent was used to extract total RNA, and RNA quality was then checked on an Agilent 2100 Bioanalyzer. In this sample, this clonotype turned up many times. Which antigen it targets is not known. Per-base quality was not reported, and no clone a single base away is much larger than it.

TCR beta CDR3 regions were amplified from RNA transcripts. The first round of RT-PCR for the TCR CDR3 was performed with the HTBI primer set and the Qiagen OneStep RT-PCR kit. Libraries were constructed in a second round of multiplex PCR, after which size selection and purification were performed. Sequencing of the libraries was done on an Illumina HiSeq2000 using paired-end 100 bp reads. The published analysis was carried out like this. Raw data were processed with SOAPnuke, discarding reads with adapters, uncalled bases, mean Phred below 15, or no exact constant-primer or identifier match. High-quality paired reads were merged with COPE v1.2.5, and unique nucleotide sequences were defined as clonotypes. MiTCR v1.1 was used to align clonotypes to the IMGT TRBV, TRBD and TRBJ reference segments. The analysis was restricted to V-J combinations with a frequency above 0.0001, which together covered about 99% of the repertoires. A TCS score was defined as the ratio of F50 (clonal expansion) to E x V (chaos), with BLOSUM62-based TCRdist applied between CDR3 peptides within each V-J. Welch's t-statistics and random forest reduced approximately 520 V-J features to about 12, which were used in a naive Bayes classifier (R e1071). In-frame beta chains were kept once TCRdb had trimmed the public reads at Q25 with fastp and called clones with MiXCR. Rows are combined by CDR3 protein, so each entry shows the most common genes and DNA. The V and J calls follow TCRdb's processing rather than the paper's. Counted in this sample were 130,000 to 150,000 distinct CDR3 sequences; approximately 20% of them appeared once. The ten largest clones add up to more than 65% of the sample.

Based on the germline V gene (reference sequence), the CDR1 and CDR2 sequences are MNHEY and SMNVEV. After removal of 4 bases from V and 6 bases from J, the junction retains 10 bases not matched to a gene. Spanning cysteine to phenylalanine, the CDR3 consists of 16 amino acids. CDR3 DNA only is kept here, 48 bases in frame from base 1. This TCR was sampled from a woman aged 45-65 years with Graves' hyperthyroidism that later progressed to Graves' ophthalmopathy. The sample comprised blood. The chain links TRBV27 with TRBJ2-1, with 9 central nucleotides matching TRBD2. The bases are TGTGCCAGCAGTTCCACCGGGCTAGCGGGATTCAATGAGCAGTTCTTC. Its translation is CASSSTGLAGFNEQFF.